The next 20 T cell receptor beta chains were all read from a single sample in a study of T cell responses to AZD1222 COVID-19 vaccine. Libraries were prepared by immunoSEQ multiplex PCR; TCRdb keeps only in-frame clonotypes and omits some of them. The sample lists about 150,000 clones; roughly 92% were seen once. The specimen was peripheral blood, collected 28 days after the second AZD1222 dose. All receptors derive from an adult who received the AZD1222 COVID-19 vaccine.

The V gene is TRBV10-3, the J gene TRBJ2-1; TRBD2 matches at 11 bases. V shed 6 bases and J 0 bases; nucleotides not matched to a gene: 13. This CDR3 spans 19 amino acids. The germline gives CDR1 ENHRY, CDR2 SYGVKD. CDR3 in amino acids: CAISLTGTSGISSYNEQFF. Written as DNA, the CDR3 is TGTGCCATCAGCCTCACCGGGACTAGCGGTATAAGCTCCTACAATGAGCAGTTCTTC.

The table lists this clone with a few counts. The V gene is TRBV2, the J gene TRBJ2-5; TRBD2 matches 16 bases. Unmatched junction bases numbered 16, after V lost 10 bases and J lost 2 bases. The CDR3 contains 19 residues. Germline assignment: CDR1 SNHLY and CDR2 FYNNEI. For the CDR3, the DNA is TGTGCCACCACCGGGCCGACGGGACTAGCGGGAGGGGGTCAAGAGACCCAGTACTTC. Translated: CATTGPTGLAGGGQETQYF. Combining the CDR3 with reference TRBV2 and TRBJ2-5 gives the whole variable domain EPEVTQTPSHQVTQMGQEVILRCVPISNHLYFYWYRQILGQKVEFLVSFYNNEISEKSEIFDDQFSVERPDGSNFTLKIRSTKLEDSAMYFCATTGPTGLAGGGQETQYFGPGTRLLVL.

Here the CDR3 DNA reads TGCGCCAGCAGCTTGGTTCCGACCGACGTCGGTGGTGAGCAGTTCTTC. Translating gives CASSLVPTDVGGEQFF. This chain links TRBV5-1 with TRBJ2-1; D call uncertain. Germline V gives CDR1 SGHRS, CDR2 YFSETQ. Trimming shortened V by 0 bases and J by 9 bases, and 19 bases separated the two germline ends. This CDR3 is built from 16 residues.

V and J are TRBV29-1 and TRBJ1-1; D not certain. Trimming shortened V by 5 bases and J by 0 bases, and 7 bases separated the two germline ends. CDR3 length: 12 amino acids. Germline assignment: CDR1 SQVTM and CDR2 ANQGSEA. The CDR3 sequence: CSVSRMNTEAFF. The DNA of the CDR3 is TGCAGCGTTTCGAGGATGAACACTGAAGCTTTCTTT.

This sequence joins TRBV6-2 or TRBV6-3 and TRBJ1-3; D not certain. Germline CDR1 and CDR2: MNHEY and SVGEGT. Trimming cost V 3 bases and J 3 bases, with 6 bases left between them. The CDR3 runs 13 residues. CDR3 residues: CASSYVSGNTIYF. DNA for the CDR3: TGTGCCAGCAGTTATGTCAGTGGAAACACCATATATTTT.

The CDR3 bases are TGCGCCAGCAGTTATAGACTAGAAAGCACAGATACGCAGTATTTT. Translation: CASSYRLESTDTQYF. The chain is built from TRBV10-1 and TRBJ2-3; tentative D call: TRBD2 (6 bases). V lost 5 bases to trimming and J lost 0 bases, with 12 bases between them. Germline-derived CDR1 and CDR2 are WNHNN and SYGVQD (reference sequence). This CDR3 comprises 15 residues.

CDR3 sequence (DNA): TGCGCCAGCGGCGGCGCAGCGGGGGGAGAGACCCAGTACTTC. Its translation: CASGGAAGGETQYF. V usage is TRBV5-1 and J usage is TRBJ2-5; 9 nucleotides agree with TRBD2. Per germline, CDR1 SGHRS and CDR2 YFSETQ. V shed 7 bases and J 4 bases; nucleotides not matched to a gene: 8. The CDR3 covers 14 residues.

The rearrangement links TRBV2 to TRBJ1-4, with D perhaps TRBD1 (6 bases). The CDR3 runs to 12 residues. Per the germline V gene, CDR1 is SNHLY and CDR2 is FYNNEI. V dropped 10 bases and J dropped 8 bases, with 14 bases sitting between them. CDR3 protein: CATDRSGEKLFF. The DNA for the CDR3 is TGTGCCACTGACAGGTCCGGCGAAAAACTGTTTTTT.

This rearrangement joins TRBV7-9 to TRBJ2-1; D not certain. Trimming left V 2 bases short and J 8 bases short, with 7 bases between. The CDR3 extends over 12 amino acids. Germline V CDR1 and CDR2: SEHNR, FQNEAQ (reference sequence). The CDR3 DNA is TGTGCCAGCAGCTTATTTGGCGATGAGCAGTTCTTC. Translation: CASSLFGDEQFF.

The chain couples TRBV11-1 to TRBJ1-1; the D gene is possibly TRBD1 (6 bases). This CDR3 contains 14 residues. Germline-derived CDR1 and CDR2 are SGHAT and FQDESV (reference sequence). The V and J ends lost 3 bases and 4 bases respectively, with 12 bases between them. The CDR3 coding sequence is TGTGCCAGCAGCTTCATAACAGGGTTCACTGAAGCTTTCTTT. It specifies CASSFITGFTEAFF.

This clone was observed a few times. V is TRBV2 and J is TRBJ1-3; D gene uncertain. The CDR3 is 13 residues long. Looked up from germline, CDR1 is SNHLY and CDR2 is FYNNEI. Trimming cost V 10 bases and J 4 bases, with 14 bases left between them. The CDR3 protein is CATRTSGGNTIYF. The CDR3 nucleotides are TGTGCCACTAGGACCTCGGGGGGAAACACCATATATTTT.

The chain uses TRBV19 and TRBJ2-1, with 8 bases aligning to TRBD2. After removal of 6 bases from V and 1 base from J, the junction contained 8 bases not matched to a gene. The CDR3 has 16 residues. The germline CDR1 and CDR2 sequences are LNHDA and SQIVND (reference sequence). For the CDR3, the DNA is TGTGCCAGTAGCGATTGGACTAGCTGGTCCTACAATGAGCAGTTCTTC. Its protein product is CASSDWTSWSYNEQFF.

This chain links TRBV28 with TRBJ1-6, with D perhaps matching TRBD1 (5 bases). V was shortened by 6 bases and J by 5 bases, with 14 bases between the two germline ends. Germline V gene lookup returns CDR1 MDHEN and CDR2 SYDVKM. The CDR3 runs 15 residues. This CDR3 reads CASSPGTSNNSPLHF. DNA of the CDR3: TGTGCCAGCAGCCCAGGGACTTCAAATAATTCACCCCTCCACTTT.

The chain recombines TRBV10-3 with TRBJ2-7, with 8 bases lining up with TRBD2. The CDR3 has 16 residues. Germline V gene lookup returns CDR1 ENHRY and CDR2 SYGVKD. V trimming: 0 bases; J trimming: 0 bases; junction bases outside the gene matches: 4. The CDR3 DNA sequence: TGTGCCATCAGTGAGTCCCTAGCGGGCGACTCCTACGAGCAGTACTTC. Protein sequence: CAISESLAGDSYEQYF.

CDR3 sequence: CASSLGWGLKNTQYF. The DNA of the CDR3 is TGTGCCAGCAGCTTAGGGTGGGGGCTTAAAAATACGCAGTATTTT. The chain joins TRBV13 to TRBJ2-3, with D possibly TRBD1 on 6 matching bases. Trimming removed 0 bases from V and 7 bases from J, with 14 bases in between. Germline V gene lookup returns CDR1 PRHDT and CDR2 FYEKMQ (reference sequence). The CDR3 is 15 amino acids.

The chain uses TRBV6-1 and TRBJ2-5, with TRBD2 matching over 11 bases. Per the germline V gene, CDR1 is MNHNS and CDR2 is SASEGT. There are 15 residues in the CDR3. The ends lost 2 bases at V and 5 bases at J; junction bases unmatched: 4. The CDR3: CASSELAGGSETQYF. CDR3 nucleotide sequence: TGTGCCAGCAGTGAACTAGCGGGGGGATCGGAGACCCAGTACTTC.

This clone was counted a single time. The chain carries TRBV4-1 and TRBJ1-5, with 7 bases fitting TRBD1. V lost 4 bases, J lost 1 base, and 4 bases stayed unmatched. Germline-derived CDR1 and CDR2 are MGHRA and YSYEKL. The CDR3 totals 15 residues. CDR3 region: CASSLIQGSNQPQHF. CDR3 nucleotides: TGCGCCAGCAGCCTCATACAGGGGAGCAATCAGCCCCAGCATTTT.

The chain joins TRBV11-2 to TRBJ2-3, with 9 bases fitting TRBD1. Germline-derived CDR1 and CDR2 are SGHAT and FQNNGV. After removal of 4 bases from V and 3 bases from J, the junction contained 5 bases not matched to a gene. This CDR3 is 15 amino acids long. This CDR3 is CASSWDRVGTDTQYF. The CDR3 region has the DNA TGTGCCAGCAGCTGGGACAGGGTTGGTACAGATACGCAGTATTTT.

The V and J genes are TRBV2 and TRBJ1-5; weak D call: TRBD1 (5 bases). The V end was cut by 2 bases, the J end by 11 bases, with 19 bases between. This CDR3 spans 15 amino acids. The germline V gene encodes CDR1 SNHLY and CDR2 FYNNEI. CDR3 loop: CASSERGYQGPAQHF. The CDR3 bases are TGTGCCAGCAGTGAAAGGGGTTACCAGGGCCCGGCCCAGCATTTT.

Details on this clone: The junction departs from the called germline gene at one end, perhaps through a read error. The chain links TRBV5-8 to TRBJ2-7; D gene uncertain. CDR3 size: 13 residues. Per germline, CDR1 SGHTS and CDR2 YDEGEE. CDR3 sequence (DNA): TGTGCCAGTAGAAGCAGCTTCTCCTGCGAGCAGTACTTC. It encodes CASRSSFSCEQYF.